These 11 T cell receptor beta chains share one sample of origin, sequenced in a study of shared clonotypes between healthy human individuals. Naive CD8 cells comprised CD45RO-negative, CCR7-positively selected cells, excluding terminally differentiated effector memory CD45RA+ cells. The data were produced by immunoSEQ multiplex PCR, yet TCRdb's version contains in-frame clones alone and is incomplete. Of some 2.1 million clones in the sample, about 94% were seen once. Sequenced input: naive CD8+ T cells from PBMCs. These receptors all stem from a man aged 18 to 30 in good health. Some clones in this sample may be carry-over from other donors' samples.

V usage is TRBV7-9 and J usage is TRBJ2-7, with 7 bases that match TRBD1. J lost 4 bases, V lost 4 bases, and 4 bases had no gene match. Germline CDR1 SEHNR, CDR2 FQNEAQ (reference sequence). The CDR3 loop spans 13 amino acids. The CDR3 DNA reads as TGTGCCAGCAGCTCCGGGACAGAATACGAGCAGTACTTC. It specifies CASSSGTEYEQYF.

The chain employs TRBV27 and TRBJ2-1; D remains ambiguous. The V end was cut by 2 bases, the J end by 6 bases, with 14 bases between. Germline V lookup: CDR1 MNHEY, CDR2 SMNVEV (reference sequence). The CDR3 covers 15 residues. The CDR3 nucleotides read TGTGCCAGCAGTTTAAGCGTGGGAAGTGTCAATGAGCAGTTCTTC. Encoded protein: CASSLSVGSVNEQFF.

The CDR3 DNA reads TGCGCCAGCAGCCTCTCCCGGGACGGACCCCTAGCCAAAAACATTCAGTACTTC. Its protein is CASSLSRDGPLAKNIQYF. The rearrangement joins TRBV5-1 to TRBJ2-4; D is perhaps TRBD1 or TRBD2 (5 bases each). In germline, CDR1 is SGHRS, CDR2 YFSETQ. The CDR3 totals 18 residues. Trimming cost V 4 bases and J 0 bases, with 20 bases left between them.

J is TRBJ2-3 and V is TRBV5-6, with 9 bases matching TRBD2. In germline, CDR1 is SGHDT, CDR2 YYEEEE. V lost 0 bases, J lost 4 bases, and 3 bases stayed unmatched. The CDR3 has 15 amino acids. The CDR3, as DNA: TGTGCCAGCAGCTTGGGCAGCGGGAGGTCAGATACGCAGTATTTT. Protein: CASSLGSGRSDTQYF.

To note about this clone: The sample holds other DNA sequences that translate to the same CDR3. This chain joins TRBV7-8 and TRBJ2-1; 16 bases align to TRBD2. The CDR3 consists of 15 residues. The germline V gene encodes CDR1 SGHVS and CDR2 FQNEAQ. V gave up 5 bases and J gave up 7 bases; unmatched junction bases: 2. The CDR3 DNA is TGTGCCAGCAGCCTGGGACTAGCGGGGGGGAATGAGCAGTTCTTC. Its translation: CASSLGLAGGNEQFF. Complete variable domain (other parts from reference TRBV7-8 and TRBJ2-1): GAGVSQSPRYKVAKRGQDVALRCDPISGHVSLFWYQQALGQGPEFLTYFQNEAQLDKSGLPSDRFFAERPEGSVSTLKIQRTQQEDSAVYLCASSLGLAGGNEQFFGPGTRLTVL.

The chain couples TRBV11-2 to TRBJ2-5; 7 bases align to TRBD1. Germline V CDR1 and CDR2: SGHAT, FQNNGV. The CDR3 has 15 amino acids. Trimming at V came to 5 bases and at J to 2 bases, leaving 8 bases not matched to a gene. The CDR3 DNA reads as TGTGCCAGCAGCCGATTCCGGGACAGACAAGAGACCCAGTACTTC. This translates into CASSRFRDRQETQYF.

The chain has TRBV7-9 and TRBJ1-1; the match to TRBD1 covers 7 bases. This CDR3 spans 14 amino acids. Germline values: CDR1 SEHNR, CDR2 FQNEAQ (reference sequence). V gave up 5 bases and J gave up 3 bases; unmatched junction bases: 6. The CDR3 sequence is CASSPGGAYTEAFF. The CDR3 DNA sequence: TGTGCCAGCAGCCCAGGGGGGGCCTACACTGAAGCTTTCTTT.

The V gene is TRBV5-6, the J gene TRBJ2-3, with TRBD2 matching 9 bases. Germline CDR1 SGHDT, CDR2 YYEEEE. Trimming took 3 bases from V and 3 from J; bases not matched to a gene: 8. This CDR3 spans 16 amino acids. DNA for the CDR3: TGTGCCAGCAGCTCAGGCGGGAGGGGTAGGACAGATACGCAGTATTTT. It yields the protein CASSSGGRGRTDTQYF.

The DNA of the CDR3 is TGTGCCAGCAGGGACCGGTCGTACACAGATACGCAGTATTTT. Residues: CASRDRSYTDTQYF. The chain couples TRBV19 to TRBJ2-3; tentatively, D is TRBD1 or TRBD2 (5 bases each). Trimming took off 9 bases at V and 2 bases at J, with 15 bases between the two ends. Per the germline V gene, CDR1 is LNHDA and CDR2 is SQIVND (reference sequence). The CDR3 has 14 amino acids.

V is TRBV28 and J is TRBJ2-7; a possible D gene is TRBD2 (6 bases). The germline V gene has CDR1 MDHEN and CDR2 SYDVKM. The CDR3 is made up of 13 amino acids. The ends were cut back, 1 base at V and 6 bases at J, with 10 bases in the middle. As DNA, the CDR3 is TGTGCCAGCAGTTTATTAACTAGCCGCGAGCAGTACTTC. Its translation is CASSLLTSREQYF. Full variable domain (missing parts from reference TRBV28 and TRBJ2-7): DVKVTQSSRYLVKRTGEKVFLECVQDMDHENMFWYRQDPGLGLRLIYFSYDVKMKEKGDIPEGYSVSREKKERFSLILESASTNQTSMYLCASSLLTSREQYFGPGTRLTVT.

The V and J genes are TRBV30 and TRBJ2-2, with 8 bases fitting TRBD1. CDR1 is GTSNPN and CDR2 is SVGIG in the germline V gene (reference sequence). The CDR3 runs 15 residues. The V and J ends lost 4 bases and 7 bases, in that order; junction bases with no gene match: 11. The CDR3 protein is CAWTPDRAFGGELFF. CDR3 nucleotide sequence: TGTGCCTGGACTCCGGACAGGGCGTTCGGCGGGGAGCTGTTTTTT.